The T cell receptor beta chain described here comes from a study of sequential checkpoint blockade in melanoma. Study as a whole: First-line arms were nivolumab then ipilimumab, or the reverse, randomized 1:1.

Sequenced by immunoSEQ multiplex PCR; TCRdb stores in-frame clones only, minus some. Of 15,000 to 20,000 clones detected, approximately 57% appear once; the ten largest clones hold 15% to 20%. The CDR3 spans 14 residues. CDR1 SGHVS and CDR2 FQNEAQ come from the germline V gene. The germline V and J ends were trimmed by 4 bases and 5 bases, with 11 bases remaining between them. This clone was picked up a small number of times. As to treatment: randomized to nivolumab then ipilimumab (arm A) or the reverse (arm B). No patient had prior DNA-damaging chemotherapy. From thawed PBMCs, live CD3+CD8+ cells negative for CD19 and CD56 were sorted.

This clonotype was obtained from a human donor with melanoma. The J gene is TRBJ1-4, the V gene TRBV7-8; D may be TRBD1 (5 bases). This specimen was CD8+ T cells sorted from blood (inferred from file names), taken from a patient given nivolumab and ipilimumab in sequence. This CDR3 reads CASSSFAGNEKLFF. In nucleotides, the CDR3 is TGTGCCAGCAGCTCATTCGCAGGGAATGAAAAACTGTTTTTT.